This T cell receptor (beta chain) comes out of a study of identical twins. The table lists this clonotype with many counts. Its antigen is unknown. One end of the junction fails to match germline, which may point to a read error. Template switching, a step in the protocol, added a universal primer site, and cDNA carried unique molecular identifiers. MiXCR was run by TCRdb on the 5' RACE reads, yielding one entry per CDR3 protein. The sample has a few hundred thousand distinct CDR3 sequences; about 8.3% are singletons. General observations from the study: Insertions ran lower in abundant cord blood beta clonotypes, though not in memory repertoires.

This sample also appeared in a second study, on yellow fever vaccine responses in identical twins.

Sequencing was done on a sample of memory (CD45RO+) T cells sorted from blood. The receptor was derived from a woman aged 18-29 years in good health.

CDR3 amino acids: CASRQGGLAGGSKNNEQFF. CDR3 DNA sequence: TGCGCCAGCAGGCAAGGTGGTCTAGCGGGAGGGTCGAAGAACAATGAGCAGTTCTTC. This chain uses TRBV4-1 with TRBJ2-1; 12 positions agree with TRBD2. CDR1 is MGHRA, CDR2 YSYEKL, per germline. The CDR3 totals 19 residues.